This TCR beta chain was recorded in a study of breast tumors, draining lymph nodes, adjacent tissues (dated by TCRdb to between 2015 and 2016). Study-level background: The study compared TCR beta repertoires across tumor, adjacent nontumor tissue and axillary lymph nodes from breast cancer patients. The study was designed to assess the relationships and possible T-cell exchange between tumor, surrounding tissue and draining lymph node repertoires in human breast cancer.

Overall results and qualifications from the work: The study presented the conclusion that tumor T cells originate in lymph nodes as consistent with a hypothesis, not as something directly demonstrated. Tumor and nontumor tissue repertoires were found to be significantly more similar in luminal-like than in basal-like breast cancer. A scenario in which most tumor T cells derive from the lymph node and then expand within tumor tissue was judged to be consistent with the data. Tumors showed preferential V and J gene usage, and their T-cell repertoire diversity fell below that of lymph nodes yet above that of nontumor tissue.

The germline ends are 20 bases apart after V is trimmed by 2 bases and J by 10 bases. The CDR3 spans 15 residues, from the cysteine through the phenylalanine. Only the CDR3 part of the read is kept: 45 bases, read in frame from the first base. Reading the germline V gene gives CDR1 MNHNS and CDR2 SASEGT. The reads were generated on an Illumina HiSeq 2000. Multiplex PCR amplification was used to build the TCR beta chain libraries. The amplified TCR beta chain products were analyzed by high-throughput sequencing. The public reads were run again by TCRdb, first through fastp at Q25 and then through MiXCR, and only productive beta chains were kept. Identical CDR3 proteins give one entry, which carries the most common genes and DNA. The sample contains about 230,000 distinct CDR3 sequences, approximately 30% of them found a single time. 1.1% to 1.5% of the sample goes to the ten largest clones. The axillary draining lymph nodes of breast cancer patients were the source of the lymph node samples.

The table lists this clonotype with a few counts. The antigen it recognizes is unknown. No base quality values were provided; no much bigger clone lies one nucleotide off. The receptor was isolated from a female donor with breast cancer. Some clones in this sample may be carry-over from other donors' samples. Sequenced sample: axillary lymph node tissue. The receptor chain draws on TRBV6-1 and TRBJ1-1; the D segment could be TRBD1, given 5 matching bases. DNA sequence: TGTGCCAGCAGTGAACTCACAGGTGCCCGGGAAGGAGCTTTCTTT. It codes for CASSELTGAREGAFF.